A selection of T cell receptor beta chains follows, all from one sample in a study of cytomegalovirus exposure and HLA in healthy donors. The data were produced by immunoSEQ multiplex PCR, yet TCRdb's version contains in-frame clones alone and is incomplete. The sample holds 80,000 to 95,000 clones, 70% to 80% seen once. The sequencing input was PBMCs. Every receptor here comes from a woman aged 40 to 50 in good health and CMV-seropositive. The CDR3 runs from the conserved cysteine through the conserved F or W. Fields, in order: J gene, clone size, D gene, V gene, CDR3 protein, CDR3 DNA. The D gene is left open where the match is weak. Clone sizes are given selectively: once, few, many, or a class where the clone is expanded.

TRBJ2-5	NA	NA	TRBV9	CASSRGTASQETQYF	TGTGCCAGCAGCCGGGGGACAGCAAGCCAAGAGACCCAGTACTTC
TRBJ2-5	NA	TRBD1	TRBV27	CASSKWDREETQYF	TGTGCCAGCAGTAAATGGGACAGAGAAGAGACCCAGTACTTC
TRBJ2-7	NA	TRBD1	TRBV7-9	CASSHSRETGNYEQYF	TGTGCCAGCAGCCACTCCCGTGAGACAGGGAACTACGAGCAGTACTTC
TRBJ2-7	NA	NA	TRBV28	CASSYSGLAWASGTYEQYF	TGTGCCAGCAGTTATAGTGGTCTAGCGTGGGCGAGCGGAACCTACGAGCAGTACTTC
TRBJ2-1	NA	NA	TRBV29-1	CSVVAALGAYNEQFF	TGCAGCGTTGTAGCGGCCCTTGGAGCATACAATGAGCAGTTCTTC
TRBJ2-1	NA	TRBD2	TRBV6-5	CASSVTAGAYNEQFF	TGTGCCAGCAGTGTGACAGCGGGGGCTTACAATGAGCAGTTCTTC
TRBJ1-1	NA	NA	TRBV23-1	CASSSTGNTEAFF	TGCGCCAGCAGTTCGACAGGGAACACTGAAGCTTTCTTT
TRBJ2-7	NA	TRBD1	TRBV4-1	CASSHTKGTGKISSGYEQYF	TGCGCCAGCAGCCACACTAAAGGGACAGGGAAAATCTCATCGGGCTACGAGCAGTACTTC
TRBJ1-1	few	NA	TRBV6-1	CASSEWPEAEAFF	TGTGCCAGCAGTGAATGGCCGGAGGCTGAAGCTTTCTTT
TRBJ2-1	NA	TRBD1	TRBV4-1	CASSQDRGQVLNEQFF	TGCGCCAGCAGCCAAGATCGGGGACAGGTCCTTAATGAGCAGTTCTTC
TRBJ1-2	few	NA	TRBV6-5	CASSQSAGGYTF	TGTGCCAGCAGTCAGTCAGCGGGTGGCTACACCTTC
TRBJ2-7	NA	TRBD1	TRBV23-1	CASSQSPFRDRGPYEQYF	TGCGCCAGCAGTCAATCTCCGTTTCGGGACAGGGGCCCCTACGAGCAGTACTTC
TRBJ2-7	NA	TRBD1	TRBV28	CASGKTGADYEQYF	TGTGCCAGCGGCAAGACAGGGGCGGACTACGAGCAGTACTTC
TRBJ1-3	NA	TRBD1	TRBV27	CASPEGGSSGNTIYF	TGTGCCAGCCCCGAAGGGGGCAGCTCTGGAAACACCATATATTTT
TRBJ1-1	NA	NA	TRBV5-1	CASSSRAGRSNTEAFF	TGCGCCAGCAGCTCACGGGCGGGCAGATCGAACACTGAAGCTTTCTTT
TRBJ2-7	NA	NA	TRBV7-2	CASSLGRGGYEQYF	TGTGCCAGCAGCTTAGGTCGTGGGGGGTACGAGCAGTACTTC
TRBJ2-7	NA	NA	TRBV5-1	CASSLGSGASEQYF	TGCGCCAGCAGCTTGGGCTCAGGGGCCTCCGAGCAGTACTTC
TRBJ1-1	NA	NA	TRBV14	CASSQQGFEAFF	TGTGCCAGCAGCCAACAGGGCTTCGAAGCTTTCTTT
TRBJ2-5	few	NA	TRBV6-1	CASGRSQETQYF	TGTGCCAGCGGGAGATCCCAAGAGACCCAGTACTTC
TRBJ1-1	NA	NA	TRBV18	CASSLHGDANTEAFF	TGTGCCAGCTCACTTCACGGGGATGCGAACACTGAAGCTTTCTTT